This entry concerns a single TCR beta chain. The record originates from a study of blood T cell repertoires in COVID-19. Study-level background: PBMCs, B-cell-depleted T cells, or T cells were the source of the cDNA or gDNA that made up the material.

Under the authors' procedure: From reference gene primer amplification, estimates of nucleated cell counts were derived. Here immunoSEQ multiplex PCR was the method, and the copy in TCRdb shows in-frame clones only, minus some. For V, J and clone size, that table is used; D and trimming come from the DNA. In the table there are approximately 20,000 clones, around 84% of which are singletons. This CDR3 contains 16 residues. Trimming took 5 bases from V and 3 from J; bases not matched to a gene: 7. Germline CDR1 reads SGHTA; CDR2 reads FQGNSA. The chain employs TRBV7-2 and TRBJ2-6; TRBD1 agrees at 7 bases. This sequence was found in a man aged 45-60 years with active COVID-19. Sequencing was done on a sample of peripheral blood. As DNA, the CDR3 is TGTGCCAGCAGCCTAGGGCAGGGGGTTGGGGCCAACGTCCTGACTTTC. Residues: CASSLGQGVGANVLTF.